Following are 14 T cell receptor beta chains from one sample sequenced in a study of Ad26.COV2.S vaccination and SARS-CoV-2 variants. Indicated treatment: around 19 received Ad26.COV2.S at low or high dose, single or two shots; several received placebo; per-sample allocation not given. Day 63 after the first injection of vaccine or placebo was the sampling time. TCRdb's copy holds only in-frame clones and misses some; the assay was immunoSEQ multiplex PCR. The sample consists of hundreds of thousands of clones, roughly 89% of them appearing once. Sequenced material: peripheral blood, taken in a trial of Ad26.COV2.S vaccine versus placebo. The origin of the receptors is a person between 18 and 60 years old who received the Ad26.COV2.S COVID-19 vaccine or a placebo.

This clone was recorded once. This CDR3 is also generated by other DNA sequences in the sample. The chain joins TRBV18 to TRBJ2-5, with D unclear. The CDR3 is 12 amino acids. In germline, CDR1 is KGHSH, CDR2 LQKENI. V shed 3 bases and J shed 5 bases, with 7 bases lying between them. CDR3 DNA: TGTGCCAGCTCACCTCTGGGTGAGACCCAGTACTTC. Residues: CASSPLGETQYF.

The rearrangement links TRBV15 to TRBJ1-2; unclear D gene. With 0 bases removed from V and 4 bases from J, the gap between germline ends came to 9 bases. Germline CDR1 reads LNHNV; CDR2 reads YYDKDF (reference sequence). This CDR3 spans 14 amino acids. As DNA, the CDR3 is TGTGCCACCAGCAGAGATCCACGATCCTATGGCTACACCTTC. This gives the protein CATSRDPRSYGYTF. The complete variable domain, with remaining parts taken from reference TRBV15 and TRBJ1-2, reads DAMVIQNPRYQVTQFGKPVTLSCSQTLNHNVMYWYQQKSSQAPKLLFHYYDKDFNNEADTPDNFQSRRPNTSFCFLDIRSPGLGDTAMYLCATSRDPRSYGYTFGSGTRLTVV.

This chain connects TRBV10-3 to TRBJ1-5; 8 nucleotides align to TRBD1. Germline CDR1 reads ENHRY; CDR2 reads SYGVKD. CDR3 length equals 16 residues. J was trimmed by 4 bases and V by 0 bases; bases with no gene match: 5. This chain's CDR3 is CAISESPRGQNQPQHF. CDR3 in DNA: TGTGCCATCAGTGAGTCGCCCAGGGGGCAGAATCAGCCCCAGCATTTT.

In this sample, this clone turned up once. The chain is built from TRBV5-6 and TRBJ1-5, with D unclear. The CDR3 contains 16 residues. CDR1 is SGHDT and CDR2 is YYEEEE in the germline V gene. Trimming stripped 4 bases from V and 4 bases from J, with 18 bases between. This chain's CDR3 is CASSPFFSAGNQPQHF. The CDR3 nucleotides read TGTGCCAGCAGCCCCTTTTTTTCCGCCGGGAATCAGCCCCAGCATTTT.

CDR3: CASSPWTTNSPLHF. The CDR3 DNA reads as TGTGCCAGCAGCCCCTGGACGACAAATTCACCCCTCCACTTT. This chain joins TRBV3-1 (or the pseudogene TRBV3-2) and TRBJ1-6; D gene unclear. The V gene lost 4 bases and the J gene lost 7 bases, with 11 bases spanning the gap. The CDR3 length is 14 residues. Per the germline V gene, CDR1 is LGHDT and CDR2 is YNNKEL (reference sequence).

This clone was picked up a small number of times. V is TRBV5-1 and J is TRBJ1-1; 7 nucleotides match TRBD1. This CDR3 contains 14 residues. J gave up 7 bases and V 4 bases, and 10 bases lay outside the gene matches. CDR1 is SGHRS, CDR2 YFSETQ, per germline. The CDR3 loop reads CASSTGQARVEAFF. In DNA form, the CDR3 reads TGCGCCAGCAGCACTGGACAGGCTCGGGTTGAAGCTTTCTTT. Drawing the rest from reference TRBV5-1 and TRBJ1-1, the complete variable domain is KAGVTQTPRYLIKTRGQQVTLSCSPISGHRSVSWYQQTPGQGLQFLFEYFSETQRNKGNFPGRFSGRQFSNSRSEMNVSTLELGDSALYLCASSTGQARVEAFFGQGTRLTVV.

The chain uses TRBV18 and TRBJ2-4; 8 bases are shared with TRBD2. CDR1 KGHSH and CDR2 LQKENI come from the germline V gene. V dropped 0 bases and J dropped 0; count of bases not matched to a gene: 4. The CDR3 runs to 17 residues. CDR3 nucleotide sequence: TGTGCCAGCTCACCACCTTCGGGGGGGAAAGCCAAAAACATTCAGTACTTC. Translation: CASSPPSGGKAKNIQYF.

The chain has TRBV19 and TRBJ2-1; the match to TRBD1 covers 8 bases. Trimming removed 8 bases from V and 4 bases from J; junction bases left unmatched: 10. The CDR3 consists of 15 residues. Germline CDR1 LNHDA, CDR2 SQIVND (reference sequence). CDR3 in amino acids: CASSAQGALYNEQFF. In DNA, the CDR3 is TGTGCCAGTTCCGCTCAGGGGGCTCTATACAATGAGCAGTTCTTC.

J is TRBJ1-2 and V is TRBV30, with D possibly TRBD1 on 6 matching bases. Germline assignment: CDR1 GTSNPN and CDR2 SVGIG (reference sequence). Deletions cut 5 bases from V and 7 bases from J, with 26 bases between. This CDR3 spans 16 amino acids. Here the CDR3 DNA reads TGTGCCTGGGGGGGGCGGTCGTTCACAGAGGCTGGTGGCTACACCTTC. It yields the protein CAWGGRSFTEAGGYTF.

The CDR3 nucleotides read TGTGCCAGCAGTGAAGTTCTGGGTAACACCGGGGAGCTGTTTTTT. Translating it yields CASSEVLGNTGELFF. The V call is TRBV6-1, the J call TRBJ2-2; D is undetermined. The CDR3 contains 15 residues. Between the trimmed V and J ends, which lost 1 base and 2 bases, there was a span of 8 bases. The germline V gene has CDR1 MNHNS and CDR2 SASEGT.

This clone appeared a single time. This chain joins TRBV29-1 and TRBJ1-2; D ambiguous. Per germline, CDR1 SQVTM and CDR2 ANQGSEA. With 6 bases removed from V and 3 bases from J, the gap between germline ends came to 14 bases. The CDR3 contains 13 residues. CDR3 sequence (DNA): TGCAGCGTGGCTGAAGGTATTGACTATGGCTACACCTTC. Protein: CSVAEGIDYGYTF.

This rearrangement joins TRBV6-2 or TRBV6-3 to TRBJ1-5, with unresolved D. Trimming removed 3 bases from V and 0 bases from J, with 12 bases in between. The CDR3 contains 16 residues. Germline CDR1 MNHEY, CDR2 SVGEGT. The CDR3 loop is CASSYRAEYSNQPQHF. In DNA, the CDR3 is TGTGCCAGCAGTTATAGGGCGGAGTATAGCAATCAGCCCCAGCATTTT.

The chain carries TRBV28 and TRBJ1-2; D gene uncertain. The CDR3 loop spans 14 amino acids. Germline V gives CDR1 MDHEN, CDR2 SYDVKM. The ends were cut back, 3 bases at V and 2 bases at J, with 10 bases in the middle. In DNA form, the CDR3 reads TGTGCCAGCAGTTTGCTCGGACCGAACTATGGCTACACCTTC. It codes for CASSLLGPNYGYTF.

DNA for the CDR3: TGTGCCAGCAGTTGGGGAATAAGAAATACGCAGTATTTT. Its protein product is CASSWGIRNTQYF. The chain couples TRBV13 to TRBJ2-3; D is ambiguous. CDR1 is PRHDT and CDR2 is FYEKMQ in the germline V gene (reference sequence). With 6 bases removed from V and 7 bases from J, the gap between germline ends came to 14 bases. The CDR3 sequence is 13 residues long. The full variable domain, rest sourced from reference TRBV13 and TRBJ2-3, is AAGVIQSPRHLIKEKRETATLKCYPIPRHDTVYWYQQGPGQDPQFLISFYEKMQSDKGSIPDRFSAQQFSDYHSELNMSSLELGDSALYFCASSWGIRNTQYFGPGTRLTVL.